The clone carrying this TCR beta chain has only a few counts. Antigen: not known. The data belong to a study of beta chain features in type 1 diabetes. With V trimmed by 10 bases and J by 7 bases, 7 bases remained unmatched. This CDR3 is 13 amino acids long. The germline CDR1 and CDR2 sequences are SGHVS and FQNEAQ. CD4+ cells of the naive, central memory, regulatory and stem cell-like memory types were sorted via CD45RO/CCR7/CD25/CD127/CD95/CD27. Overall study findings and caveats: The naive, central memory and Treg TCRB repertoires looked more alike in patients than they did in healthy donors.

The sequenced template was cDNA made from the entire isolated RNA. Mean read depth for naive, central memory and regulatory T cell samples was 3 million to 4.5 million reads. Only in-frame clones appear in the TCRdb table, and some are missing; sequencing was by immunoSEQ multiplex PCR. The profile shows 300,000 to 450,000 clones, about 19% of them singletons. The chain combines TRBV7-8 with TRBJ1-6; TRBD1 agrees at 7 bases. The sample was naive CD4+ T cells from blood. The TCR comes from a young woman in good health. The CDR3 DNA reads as TGTGCCATTTCGACAGGGTTAAATTCACCCCTCCACTTT. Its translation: CAISTGLNSPLHF.